This TCR beta chain was identified during a study of graft-versus-host responses after intestinal transplantation. Study details: Among the recipients, transplants were multivisceral, liver-intestinal, or isolated intestinal. Recipients across the board were started on anti-thymocyte globulin induction, then kept on tacrolimus and steroids for approximately three years.

Repertoires were generated with immunoSEQ multiplex PCR, while TCRdb's copy carries only in-frame clones and drops some. This sample yields 25,000 to 30,000 clones, of which more than 85% are seen a single time; under 0.9% belongs to the top ten. Findings and limits, study-wide: Across patients carrying graft-donor T cell macrochimerism, allografts held high graft-versus-host to host-versus-graft clonal ratios. Marrow from the recipient contained GvH clones, some of which had appeared first in ileum or blood.

As concerns this clone: The antigen remains unidentified.

From germline, CDR1 is SGDLS and CDR2 YYNGEE. Between the trimmed V and J ends, which lost 0 bases and 6 bases, there was a span of 13 bases. The CDR3 is 15 residues long. This TCR came from a human patient who received an intestinal transplant, so some T cells may come from the graft donor. The V call is TRBV9, the J call TRBJ2-1; D may correspond to TRBD1 or TRBD2 (5 bases each). This specimen was PBMCs, taken around 63 days after intestinal transplant. The CDR3: CASSVGGSPANEQFF. CDR3 coding DNA: TGTGCCAGCAGCGTAGGGGGGAGCCCGGCCAATGAGCAGTTCTTC.